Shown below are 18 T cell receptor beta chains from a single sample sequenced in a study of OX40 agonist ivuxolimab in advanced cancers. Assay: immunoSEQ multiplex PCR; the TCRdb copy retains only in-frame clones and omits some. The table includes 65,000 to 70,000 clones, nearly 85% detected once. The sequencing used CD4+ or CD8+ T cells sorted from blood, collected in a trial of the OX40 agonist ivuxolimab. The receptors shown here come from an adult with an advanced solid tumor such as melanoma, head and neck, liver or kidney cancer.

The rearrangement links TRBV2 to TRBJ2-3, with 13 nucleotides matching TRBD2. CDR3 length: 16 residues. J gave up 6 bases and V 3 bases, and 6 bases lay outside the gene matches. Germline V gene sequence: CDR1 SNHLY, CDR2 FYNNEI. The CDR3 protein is CASSDVGLAGEDTQYF. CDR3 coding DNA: TGTGCCAGCAGTGACGTCGGACTAGCGGGAGAGGATACGCAGTATTTT. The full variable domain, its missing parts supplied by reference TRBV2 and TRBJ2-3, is EPEVTQTPSHQVTQMGQEVILRCVPISNHLYFYWYRQILGQKVEFLVSFYNNEISEKSEIFDDQFSVERPDGSNFTLKIRSTKLEDSAMYFCASSDVGLAGEDTQYFGPGTRLTVL.

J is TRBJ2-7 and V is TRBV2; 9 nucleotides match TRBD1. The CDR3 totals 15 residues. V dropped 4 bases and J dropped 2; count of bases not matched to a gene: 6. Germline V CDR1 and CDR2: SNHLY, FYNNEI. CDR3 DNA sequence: TGTGCCAGCAGTGCGACAGGGGGGGGAACCTACGAGCAGTACGTC. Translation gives CASSATGGGTYEQYV.

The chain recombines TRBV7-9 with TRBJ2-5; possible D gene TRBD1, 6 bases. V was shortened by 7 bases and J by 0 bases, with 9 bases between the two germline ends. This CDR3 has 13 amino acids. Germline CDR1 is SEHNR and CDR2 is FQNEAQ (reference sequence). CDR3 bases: TGTGCCAGCAAGCAGGGGTACCAAGAGACCCAGTACTTC. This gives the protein CASKQGYQETQYF.

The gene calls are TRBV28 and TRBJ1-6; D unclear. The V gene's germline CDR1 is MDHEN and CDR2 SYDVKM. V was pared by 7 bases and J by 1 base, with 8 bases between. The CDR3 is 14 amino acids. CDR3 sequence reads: CASTVGSYNSPLHF. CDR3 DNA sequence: TGTGCCAGCACCGTGGGTTCCTATAATTCACCCCTCCACTTT.

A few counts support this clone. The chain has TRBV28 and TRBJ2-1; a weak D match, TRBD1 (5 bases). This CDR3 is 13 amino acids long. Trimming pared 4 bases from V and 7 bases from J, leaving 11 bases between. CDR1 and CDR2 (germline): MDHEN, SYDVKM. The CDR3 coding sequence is TGTGCCAGCAGTTGGGGCCTGGGGAATGAGCAGTTCTTC. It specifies CASSWGLGNEQFF. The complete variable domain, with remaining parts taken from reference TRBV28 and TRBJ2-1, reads DVKVTQSSRYLVKRTGEKVFLECVQDMDHENMFWYRQDPGLGLRLIYFSYDVKMKEKGDIPEGYSVSREKKERFSLILESASTNQTSMYLCASSWGLGNEQFFGPGTRLTVL.

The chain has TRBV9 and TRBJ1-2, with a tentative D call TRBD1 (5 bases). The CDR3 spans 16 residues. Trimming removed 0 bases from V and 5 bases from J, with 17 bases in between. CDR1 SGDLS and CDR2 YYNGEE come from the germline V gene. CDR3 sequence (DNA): TGTGCCAGCAGCGTAGCTACCCCCTGGGACCAGTATGGCTACACCTTC. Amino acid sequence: CASSVATPWDQYGYTF.

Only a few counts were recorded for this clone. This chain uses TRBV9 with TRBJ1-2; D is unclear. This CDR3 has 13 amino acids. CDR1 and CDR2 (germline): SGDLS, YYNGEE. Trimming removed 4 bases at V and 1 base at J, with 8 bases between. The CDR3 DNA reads TGTGCCAGCAGCCCTGGGCTTAACTATGGCTACACCTTC. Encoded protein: CASSPGLNYGYTF.

CDR3 nucleotides: TGTGCCAGCAGGGGCCCGACATGGGGGGAGACCCAGTACTTC. Translating it yields CASRGPTWGETQYF. V gene TRBV2 combines with J gene TRBJ2-5, with D perhaps assigned TRBD1 or TRBD2 (5 bases each). This CDR3 has 14 residues. Germline V gene sequence: CDR1 SNHLY, CDR2 FYNNEI. V was cut by 6 bases and J by 5 bases, with 16 bases left in between.

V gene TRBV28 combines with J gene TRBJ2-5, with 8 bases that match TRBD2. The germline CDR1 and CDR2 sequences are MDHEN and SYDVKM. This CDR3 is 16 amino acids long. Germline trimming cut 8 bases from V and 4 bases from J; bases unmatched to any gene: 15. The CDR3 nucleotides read TGTGCCAGCCGCTCCTCGGGGCGGGGGGATAGAGAGACCCAGTACTTC. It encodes CASRSSGRGDRETQYF.

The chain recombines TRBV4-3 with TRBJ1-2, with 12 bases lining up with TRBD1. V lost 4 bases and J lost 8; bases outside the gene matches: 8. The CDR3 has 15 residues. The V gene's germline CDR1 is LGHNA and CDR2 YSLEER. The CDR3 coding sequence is TGCGCCAGCAGCCGGGACAGGGGGCAATTGCGCGGCTACACCTTC. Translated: CASSRDRGQLRGYTF.

DNA for the CDR3: TGTGCCAGCAGCTTATTCGGGGATGCCACTGAAGCTTTCTTT. Its translation is CASSLFGDATEAFF. This sequence joins TRBV7-6 and TRBJ1-1; no reliable D call. Germline V CDR1 and CDR2: SGHVS, FNYEAQ. The CDR3 spans 14 residues. V was trimmed by 2 bases and J by 4 bases, leaving 11 bases between them.

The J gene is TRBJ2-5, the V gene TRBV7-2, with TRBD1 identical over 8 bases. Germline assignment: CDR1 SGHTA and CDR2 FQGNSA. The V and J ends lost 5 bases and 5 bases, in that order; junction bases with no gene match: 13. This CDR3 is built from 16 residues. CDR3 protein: CASSRIRTGGAETQYF. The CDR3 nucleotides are TGTGCCAGCAGCCGGATCCGAACAGGGGGAGCGGAGACCCAGTACTTC.

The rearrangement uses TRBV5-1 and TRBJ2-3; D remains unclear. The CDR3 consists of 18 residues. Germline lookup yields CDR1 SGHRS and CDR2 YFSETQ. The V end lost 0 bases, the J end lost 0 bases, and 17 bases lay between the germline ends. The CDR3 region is CASSLALGGYGSTDTQYF. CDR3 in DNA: TGCGCCAGCAGCTTGGCCTTGGGTGGGTATGGGAGCACAGATACGCAGTATTTT. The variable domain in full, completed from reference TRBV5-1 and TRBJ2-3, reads KAGVTQTPRYLIKTRGQQVTLSCSPISGHRSVSWYQQTPGQGLQFLFEYFSETQRNKGNFPGRFSGRQFSNSRSEMNVSTLELGDSALYLCASSLALGGYGSTDTQYFGPGTRLTVL.

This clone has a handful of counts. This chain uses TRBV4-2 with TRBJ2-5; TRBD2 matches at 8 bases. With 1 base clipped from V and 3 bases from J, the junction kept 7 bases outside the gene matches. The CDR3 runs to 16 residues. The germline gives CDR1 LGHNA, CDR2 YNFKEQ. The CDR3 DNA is TGTGCCAGCAGCCAAGGATCCGGGACTAGAGAAGAGACCCAGTACTTC. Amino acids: CASSQGSGTREETQYF.

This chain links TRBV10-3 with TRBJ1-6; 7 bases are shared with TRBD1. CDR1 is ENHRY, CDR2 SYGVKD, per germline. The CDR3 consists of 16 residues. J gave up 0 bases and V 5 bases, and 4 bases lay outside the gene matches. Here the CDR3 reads CAISPGQSSYNSPLHF. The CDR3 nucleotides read TGTGCCATCAGTCCGGGACAGAGCTCCTATAATTCACCCCTCCACTTT.

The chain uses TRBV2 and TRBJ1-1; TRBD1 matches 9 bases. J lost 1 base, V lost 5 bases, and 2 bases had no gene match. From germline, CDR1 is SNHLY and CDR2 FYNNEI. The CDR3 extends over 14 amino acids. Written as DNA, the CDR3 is TGTGCCAGCAGTAGGACAGGGGCGAACACTGAAGCTTTCTTT. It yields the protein CASSRTGANTEAFF.

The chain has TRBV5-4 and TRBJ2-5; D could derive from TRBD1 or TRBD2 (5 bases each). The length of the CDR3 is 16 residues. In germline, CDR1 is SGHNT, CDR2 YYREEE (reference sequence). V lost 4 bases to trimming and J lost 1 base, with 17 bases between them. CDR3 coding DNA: TGTGCCAGCAGCACCCCGGGGCAGGGCCTCCAAGAGACCCAGTACTTC. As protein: CASSTPGQGLQETQYF.

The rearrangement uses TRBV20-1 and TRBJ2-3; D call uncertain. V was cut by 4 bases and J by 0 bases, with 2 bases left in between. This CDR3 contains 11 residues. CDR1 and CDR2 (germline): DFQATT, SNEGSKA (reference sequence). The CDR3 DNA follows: TGCAGTGCTACTAGCACAGATACGCAGTATTTT. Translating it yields CSATSTDTQYF.